This TCR beta chain was recovered during a study of blood T cell repertoires in COVID-19. The wider study: Both acute and convalescent COVID-19 samples were obtained from the United States, Italy and Spain. From T cells, B-cell-depleted T cells, or PBMCs came the material, which was cDNA or gDNA.

Germline V gene sequence: CDR1 SNHLY, CDR2 FYNNEI. The V and J ends lost 8 bases and 7 bases, in that order; junction bases with no gene match: 13. The CDR3 loop spans 14 amino acids. All enrollees were roughly 18 to 95 years old and from around 25 US areas. Clinical history as reported by participants underpinned cohort assignment. Generated by immunoSEQ multiplex PCR, the TCRdb table keeps only in-frame clones and is missing some. The sample holds some 460,000 clones, 70% to 90% seen once. This clone was seen a few times. Source material: PBMCs or T cells enriched from blood (not recorded which). The TCR sequence derives from a woman aged 18 to 35 with acute COVID-19. The V gene is TRBV2, the J gene TRBJ2-7; TRBD2 matches 8 bases. CDR3 in amino acids: CASGRQAREGEQYF. DNA of the CDR3: TGTGCCAGCGGCCGACAGGCCCGGGAGGGGGAGCAGTACTTC.